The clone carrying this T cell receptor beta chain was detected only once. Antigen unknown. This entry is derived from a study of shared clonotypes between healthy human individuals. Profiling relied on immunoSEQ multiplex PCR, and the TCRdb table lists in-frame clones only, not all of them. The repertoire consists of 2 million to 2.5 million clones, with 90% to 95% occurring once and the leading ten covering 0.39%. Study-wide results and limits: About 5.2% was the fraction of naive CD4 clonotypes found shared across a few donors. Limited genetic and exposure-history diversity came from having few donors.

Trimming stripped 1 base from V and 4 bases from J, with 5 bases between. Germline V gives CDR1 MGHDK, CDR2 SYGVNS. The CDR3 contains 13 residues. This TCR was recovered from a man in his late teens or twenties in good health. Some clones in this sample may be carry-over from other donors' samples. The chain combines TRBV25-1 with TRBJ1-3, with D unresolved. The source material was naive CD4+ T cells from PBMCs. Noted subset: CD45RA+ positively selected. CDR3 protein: CASSEFSGNTIYF. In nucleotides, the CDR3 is TGTGCCAGCAGTGAATTCTCCGGAAACACCATATATTTT.